The 27 T cell receptor beta chains reported below all come from one sample, sequenced in a study of cytomegalovirus exposure and HLA in healthy donors. The method was immunoSEQ multiplex PCR; TCRdb's version includes in-frame clones alone and lacks a portion of them. Among some 130,000 clones, almost 85% were seen once, and the ten largest hold less than 35%. Sequenced sample: PBMCs. Every receptor here comes from a man aged 25 to 45 in good health and CMV-seropositive.

The chain links TRBV6-5 to TRBJ1-6; 8 bases are shared with TRBD1. CDR3 length: 15 residues. Trimming removed 5 bases from V and 3 bases from J; junction bases left unmatched: 3. Germline V gene lookup returns CDR1 MNHEY and CDR2 SVGAGI. The CDR3 nucleotides are TGTGCCAGCAGTACGACAGGGGACTATAATTCACCCCTCCACTTT. Translation gives CASSTTGDYNSPLHF.

The chain employs TRBV4-1 and TRBJ1-2, with TRBD1 as a possible D gene (6 bases). This CDR3 is 15 amino acids long. The V and J ends lost 4 bases and 3 bases respectively, with 15 bases between them. Germline V lookup: CDR1 MGHRA, CDR2 YSYEKL. CDR3 protein: CASSPPGRGDYGYTF. CDR3 bases: TGCGCCAGCAGCCCGCCCGGGAGGGGGGACTATGGCTACACCTTC.

The J gene is TRBJ1-1, the V gene TRBV30; possibly TRBD1 for D (5 bases). V lost 5 bases, J lost 0 bases, and 7 bases lay in between. Germline V lookup: CDR1 GTSNPN, CDR2 SVGIG (reference sequence). This CDR3 is 12 amino acids long. Here the CDR3 reads CAWGGVNTEAFF. CDR3 sequence (DNA): TGTGCCTGGGGGGGGGTGAACACTGAAGCTTTCTTT.

This chain links TRBV6-5 with TRBJ2-7, with 10 bases matching TRBD2. From germline, CDR1 is MNHEY and CDR2 SVGAGI. Trimming took 5 bases from V and 3 from J; bases not matched to a gene: 4. This CDR3 contains 14 residues. The CDR3 spells CASSNPSGGYEQYF. The CDR3 nucleotides are TGTGCCAGCAGTAACCCTAGCGGGGGCTACGAGCAGTACTTC.

V gene TRBV7-2 combines with J gene TRBJ2-7; 9 nucleotides align to TRBD2. Germline loops: CDR1 SGHTA, CDR2 FQGNSA. The V and J ends lost 4 bases and 0 bases, in that order; junction bases with no gene match: 4. CDR3 size: 15 residues. The CDR3 loop is CASSSQRGASYEQYF. The DNA for the CDR3 is TGTGCCAGCAGCTCCCAGCGGGGGGCCTCCTACGAGCAGTACTTC.

The V and J genes are TRBV4-2 and TRBJ2-5; 16 nucleotides match TRBD2. This CDR3 has 15 amino acids. The J segment lost 5 bases and the V segment lost 6 bases, leaving 3 bases of the junction unmatched. Germline lookup yields CDR1 LGHNA and CDR2 YNFKEQ. The CDR3 reads CASRGLAGGDETQYF. CDR3 sequence (DNA): TGTGCCAGCAGGGGACTAGCGGGAGGGGATGAGACCCAGTACTTC.

The chain carries TRBV7-3 and TRBJ2-1, with D tentatively TRBD1 (6 bases). The CDR3 has 14 amino acids. V lost 4 bases and J 4 bases, leaving 11 bases between the germline ends. Looked up from germline, CDR1 is SGHTA and CDR2 is FQGTGA. This CDR3 reads CASSSPDSYNEQFF. CDR3 nucleotides: TGTGCCAGCAGCTCACCGGACAGTTACAATGAGCAGTTCTTC.

This clone was counted at least ten times. The CDR3 loop reads CASAHNQWGGNQPQHF. The CDR3 DNA sequence: TGTGCTAGTGCTCACAATCAGTGGGGGGGCAATCAGCCCCAGCATTTT. The chain links TRBV12-5 to TRBJ1-5; weak D call: TRBD1 (5 bases). CDR1 is LGHNT, CDR2 FRNRAP, per germline. The V gene lost 7 bases and the J gene lost 2 bases, with 18 bases spanning the gap. This CDR3 has 16 amino acids.

This chain uses TRBV9 with TRBJ2-1; D gene uncertain. Germline CDR1 SGDLS, CDR2 YYNGEE. With 0 bases removed from V and 0 bases from J, the gap between germline ends came to 7 bases. The CDR3 is made up of 15 amino acids. CDR3: CASSVAPSSYNEQFF. For the CDR3, the DNA is TGTGCCAGCAGCGTAGCTCCGAGCTCCTACAATGAGCAGTTCTTC.

The chain joins TRBV7-2 to TRBJ1-1; 8 bases are shared with TRBD1. The germline CDR1 and CDR2 sequences are SGHTA and FQGNSA. CDR3 length: 14 residues. Trimming at V came to 4 bases and at J to 7 bases, leaving 8 bases not matched to a gene. The CDR3 region is CASSSDRVRVEAFF. CDR3 in DNA: TGTGCCAGCAGCTCGGACAGGGTAAGGGTTGAAGCTTTCTTT. Looking up the rest from reference TRBV7-2 and TRBJ1-1 gives the full variable domain: GAGVSQSPSNKVTEKGKDVELRCDPISGHTALYWYRQSLGQGLEFLIYFQGNSAPDKSGLPSDRFSAERTGGSVSTLTIQRTQQEDSAVYLCASSSDRVRVEAFFGQGTRLTVV.

This chain joins TRBV7-3 and TRBJ1-2; D perhaps matches TRBD1 (6 bases). Germline CDR1 SGHTA, CDR2 FQGTGA. V lost 6 bases to trimming and J lost 0 bases, with 8 bases between them. This CDR3 is built from 13 residues. CDR3 in DNA: TGTGCCAGCAGTCGGACAGCTAACTATGGCTACACCTTC. Its translation is CASSRTANYGYTF.

The V gene is TRBV5-1, the J gene TRBJ1-1; D possibly corresponds to TRBD1 (5 bases). V was pared by 0 bases and J by 4 bases, with 13 bases between. The CDR3 covers 15 residues. CDR1 and CDR2 (germline): SGHRS, YFSETQ. CDR3 DNA sequence: TGCGCCAGCAGCTTGGACGGGGGTAGGATCACTGAAGCTTTCTTT. Translated, it gives CASSLDGGRITEAFF.

The genes are TRBV7-2 and TRBJ2-7; 7 nucleotides agree with TRBD1. Germline CDR1 and CDR2: SGHTA and FQGNSA. The CDR3 is 17 residues long. The J segment lost 3 bases and the V segment lost 2 bases, leaving 13 bases of the junction unmatched. The CDR3 DNA is TGTGCCAGCAGCTTAAGAGGACAGGTGATGACTTACTACGAGCAGTACTTC. Its translation: CASSLRGQVMTYYEQYF.

The V and J genes are TRBV29-1 and TRBJ2-1; the D gene is possibly TRBD2 (5 bases). This CDR3 contains 12 residues. In germline, CDR1 is SQVTM, CDR2 ANQGSEA. The V and J ends lost 1 base and 7 bases respectively, with 8 bases between them. The CDR3 DNA reads TGCAGCGTTGAAGCGACGGGGAATGAGCAGTTCTTC. It translates to CSVEATGNEQFF.

This chain links TRBV7-2 with TRBJ1-2; perhaps TRBD1 as D (5 bases). Trimming removed 1 base from V and 8 bases from J, with 17 bases in between. The CDR3 length is 15 residues. CDR1 SGHTA and CDR2 FQGNSA come from the germline V gene. CDR3: CASSLGTTGSRGYTF. The CDR3 DNA is TGTGCCAGCAGCTTAGGAACCACAGGTTCTCGAGGCTACACCTTC.

This clone has a handful of counts. V and J are TRBV10-2 and TRBJ2-7; TRBD1 aligns across 8 bases. V dropped 8 bases and J dropped 4; count of bases not matched to a gene: 4. Germline loops: CDR1 WSHSY, CDR2 SAAADI. CDR3 length: 12 residues. This CDR3 reads CASAGTGYEQYF. CDR3 DNA sequence: TGCGCCAGCGCAGGGACAGGATACGAGCAGTACTTC.

This clone appeared once. The chain links TRBV25-1 to TRBJ2-1; no clear D gene. Germline CDR1 reads MGHDK; CDR2 reads SYGVNS. The CDR3 totals 15 residues. V gave up 3 bases and J gave up 0 bases, with 9 bases separating them. The CDR3 protein is CASSDTTRSYNEQFF. The CDR3 DNA follows: TGTGCCAGCAGTGACACAACCCGCTCCTACAATGAGCAGTTCTTC.

The chain is built from TRBV7-2 and TRBJ1-2, with 7 bases identical to TRBD1. Germline V lookup: CDR1 SGHTA, CDR2 FQGNSA. The junction had 20 bases not matched to a gene; V was cut back by 5 bases and J by 2 bases. The CDR3 has 19 amino acids. This chain's CDR3 is CASSPDLARGSVGNYGYTF. The CDR3 bases are TGTGCCAGCAGCCCTGATTTGGCCAGGGGGTCGGTAGGCAACTATGGCTACACCTTC.

The chain is built from TRBV5-1 and TRBJ2-7; 7 bases are a match to TRBD2. CDR1 is SGHRS, CDR2 YFSETQ, per germline. The CDR3 length is 16 residues. V was clipped by 1 base and J by 1 base; unmatched bases: 8. As DNA, the CDR3 is TGCGCCAGCAGCTTGTATGGCGGGGGTCTATCCTACGAGCAGTACTTC. This codes for CASSLYGGGLSYEQYF.

The chain uses TRBV6-6 and TRBJ1-1; D is uncertain. V gave up 0 bases and J gave up 1 base, with 6 bases separating them. The V gene's germline CDR1 is MNHNY and CDR2 SVGAGI (reference sequence). This CDR3 has 14 residues. CDR3 sequence reads: CASSYSAENTEAFF. CDR3 DNA: TGTGCCAGCAGTTACTCCGCGGAGAACACTGAAGCTTTCTTT.

The chain is built from TRBV2 and TRBJ2-3, with TRBD2 matching over 8 bases. V lost 0 bases and J lost 4; bases outside the gene matches: 9. The CDR3 has 17 residues. Per germline, CDR1 SNHLY and CDR2 FYNNEI. CDR3: CASSEARLAGTSDTQYF. CDR3 in DNA: TGTGCCAGCAGTGAAGCGCGTCTAGCGGGTACCTCAGATACGCAGTATTTT.

The CDR3 loop reads CASSLPGTGTTDTQYF. CDR3 bases: TGCGCCAGCAGCCTTCCAGGGACAGGGACGACAGATACGCAGTATTTT. The genes are TRBV5-1 and TRBJ2-3, with 9 positions matching TRBD1. The junction had 9 bases not matched to a gene; V was cut back by 4 bases and J by 3 bases. The germline V gene has CDR1 SGHRS and CDR2 YFSETQ. CDR3 length: 16 amino acids.

The chain employs TRBV7-6 and TRBJ2-1; 12 bases match TRBD2. Germline trimming cut 5 bases from V and 8 bases from J; bases unmatched to any gene: 10. CDR1 and CDR2 from the germline V gene are SGHVS and FNYEAQ. The CDR3 is made up of 16 amino acids. The CDR3 region has the DNA TGTGCCAGCAGCCCTAGCGGGGGGGCTGGTTGGTATGAGCAGTTCTTC. It specifies CASSPSGGAGWYEQFF.

The DNA for the CDR3 is TGTGCCAGCAGTTCAACGGGACTGTCCTACAATGAGCAGTTCTTC. Its translation: CASSSTGLSYNEQFF. The J gene is TRBJ2-1, the V gene TRBV27, with D tentatively TRBD2 (6 bases). V was cut by 4 bases and J by 1 base, with 11 bases left in between. Per germline, CDR1 MNHEY and CDR2 SMNVEV (reference sequence). This CDR3 contains 15 residues.

This clone is a singleton in its sample. V usage is TRBV28 and J usage is TRBJ2-1; TRBD2 agrees at 9 bases. J lost 2 bases, V lost 3 bases, and 5 bases had no gene match. This CDR3 region has 16 residues. Looked up from germline, CDR1 is MDHEN and CDR2 is SYDVKM. CDR3 loop: CASSFRAGGPYNEQFF. The CDR3 DNA sequence: TGTGCCAGCAGTTTTAGGGCGGGAGGGCCCTACAATGAGCAGTTCTTC.

The V call is TRBV5-1, the J call TRBJ2-3; TRBD1 matches at 7 bases. The germline gives CDR1 SGHRS, CDR2 YFSETQ. This CDR3 comprises 15 residues. The V gene end was trimmed by 4 bases and the J gene end by 1 base; junction bases not matched to a gene: 6. The CDR3 here is CASSTYRGGTDTQYF. Written as DNA, the CDR3 is TGCGCCAGCAGCACGTACAGGGGAGGCACAGATACGCAGTATTTT. The whole variable domain, remainder taken from reference TRBV5-1 and TRBJ2-3, is KAGVTQTPRYLIKTRGQQVTLSCSPISGHRSVSWYQQTPGQGLQFLFEYFSETQRNKGNFPGRFSGRQFSNSRSEMNVSTLELGDSALYLCASSTYRGGTDTQYFGPGTRLTVL.

This clone has a single count. The chain carries TRBV18 and TRBJ2-1, with D perhaps matching TRBD1 (6 bases). CDR3 length equals 14 residues. The ends were cut back, 2 bases at V and 4 bases at J, with 9 bases in the middle. Germline values: CDR1 KGHSH, CDR2 LQKENI. The CDR3 protein is CASSPGGWYNEQFF. The CDR3 coding sequence is TGTGCCAGCTCACCAGGGGGCTGGTACAATGAGCAGTTCTTC.